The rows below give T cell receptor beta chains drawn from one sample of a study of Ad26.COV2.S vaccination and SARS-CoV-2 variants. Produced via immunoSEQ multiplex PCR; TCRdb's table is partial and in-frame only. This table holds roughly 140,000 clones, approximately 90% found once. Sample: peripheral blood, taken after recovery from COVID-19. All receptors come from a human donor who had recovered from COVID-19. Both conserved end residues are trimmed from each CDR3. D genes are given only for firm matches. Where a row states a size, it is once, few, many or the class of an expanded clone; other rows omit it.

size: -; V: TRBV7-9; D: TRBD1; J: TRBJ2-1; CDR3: ASSDGQGTYNEQF
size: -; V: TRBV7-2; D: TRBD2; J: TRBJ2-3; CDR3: ASSLGAGGLTDTQY
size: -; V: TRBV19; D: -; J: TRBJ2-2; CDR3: ASSIDPGLELF
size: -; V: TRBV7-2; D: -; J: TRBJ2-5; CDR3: ASSLLARQTETQY
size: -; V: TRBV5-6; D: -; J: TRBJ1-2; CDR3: ASSLRGGSYGYT
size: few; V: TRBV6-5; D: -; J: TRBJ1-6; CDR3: ASSYGKGGFNSPLH
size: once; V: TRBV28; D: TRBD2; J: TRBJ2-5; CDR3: ASSSPPGGARVQETQY
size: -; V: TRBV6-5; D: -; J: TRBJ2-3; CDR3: ASSYTQGDTQY
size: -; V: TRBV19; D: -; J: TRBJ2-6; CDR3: ASSGRFSGANVLT
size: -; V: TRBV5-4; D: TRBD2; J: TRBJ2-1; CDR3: ASSLMGLAGYNEQF
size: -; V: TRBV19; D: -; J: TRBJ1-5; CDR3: ASRGAGSQPQH
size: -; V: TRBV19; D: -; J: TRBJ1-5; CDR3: ASSIDWVGRKNQPQH
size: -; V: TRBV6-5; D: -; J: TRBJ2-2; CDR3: ASGQSNTGELF
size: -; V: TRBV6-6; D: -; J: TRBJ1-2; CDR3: ASTKAGEAYGYT
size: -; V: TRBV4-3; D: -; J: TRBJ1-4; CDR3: ASSQDGEGTNEKLF
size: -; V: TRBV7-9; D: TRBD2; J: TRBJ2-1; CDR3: ASSSTSGGASSYNEQF
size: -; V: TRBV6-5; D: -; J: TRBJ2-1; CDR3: ASSYGGPNEQF
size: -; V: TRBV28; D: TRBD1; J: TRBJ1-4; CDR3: ASSLSWDRLWEKLF